This TCR beta chain was sequenced in a study of shared clonotypes between healthy human individuals. Germline V gene data show CDR1 as MNHEY and CDR2 as SMNVEV (reference sequence). V gave up 3 bases and J gave up 3 bases, with 12 bases separating them. This CDR3 is built from 15 residues. Study outcomes and limitations: A small donor pool kept down the genetic and exposure-history diversity that was represented.

A word on this clone: The antigen remains undetermined.

Here immunoSEQ multiplex PCR was the method, and the copy in TCRdb shows in-frame clones only, minus some. The sample has over 850,000 clones, approximately 80% seen once. V is TRBV27 and J is TRBJ2-4; D gene ambiguous. Sequencing used memory CD4+ T cells from PBMCs. Subset described: CD45RA-negative fraction. The source is a man aged 18 to 29 in good health. Some clones in this sample may be carry-over from other donors' samples. CDR3 residues: CASSLSAGGKNIQYF. Written as DNA, the CDR3 is TGTGCCAGCAGTTTGAGCGCCGGTGGCAAAAACATTCAGTACTTC.